This T cell receptor beta chain is from a study of T cell responses to AZD1222 COVID-19 vaccine. The CDR3 has 14 residues. The V gene lost 1 base and the J gene lost 1 base, with 5 bases spanning the gap. Germline V gene data show CDR1 as SGHAT and CDR2 as FQNNGV. Sequencing was performed with immunoSEQ multiplex PCR; in TCRdb, only in-frame clones are kept and a portion is missing. The data hold around 220,000 clones, with roughly 94% observed a single time. J is TRBJ1-5 and V is TRBV11-2, with no clear D. This specimen was peripheral blood, taken 28 days after the second dose of the MenACWY control vaccine. This TCR was recovered from an adult who received the MenACWY meningococcal vaccine as a control. The CDR3 region is CASSLVGSNQPQHF. CDR3 nucleotides: TGTGCCAGCAGCTTAGTCGGAAGCAATCAGCCCCAGCATTTT.